This section outlines one T cell receptor (beta chain) sequence together with its context. These data originate in a study of blood T cell repertoires in COVID-19. About the study: Acute and convalescent COVID-19 specimens originated in the United States, Italy and Spain. Nucleic acid was either cDNA or gDNA, and it came from T cells, B-cell-depleted T cells, or PBMCs.

V shed 0 bases and J shed 1 base, with 19 bases lying between them. This CDR3 is built from 19 residues. In germline, CDR1 is LNHNV, CDR2 YYDKDF (reference sequence). In the original analysis: Estimated nucleated cell counts came from reference gene primer amplification. TCRdb's table, derived via immunoSEQ multiplex PCR, lists solely in-frame clones and lacks some. The V and J calls and clone size are taken from that table; D and trimming were inferred from the DNA. The sample records around 280,000 clones, around 87% being singletons. The TCR was taken from a woman aged 30 to 39 who had recovered from COVID-19. The chain joins TRBV15 to TRBJ1-3; D unresolved. The source material was peripheral blood. CDR3 in amino acids: CATSRDSPSLLLSGNTIYF. CDR3 nucleotides: TGTGCCACCAGCAGAGATTCTCCGAGCCTCCTCTTATCTGGAAACACCATATATTTT.